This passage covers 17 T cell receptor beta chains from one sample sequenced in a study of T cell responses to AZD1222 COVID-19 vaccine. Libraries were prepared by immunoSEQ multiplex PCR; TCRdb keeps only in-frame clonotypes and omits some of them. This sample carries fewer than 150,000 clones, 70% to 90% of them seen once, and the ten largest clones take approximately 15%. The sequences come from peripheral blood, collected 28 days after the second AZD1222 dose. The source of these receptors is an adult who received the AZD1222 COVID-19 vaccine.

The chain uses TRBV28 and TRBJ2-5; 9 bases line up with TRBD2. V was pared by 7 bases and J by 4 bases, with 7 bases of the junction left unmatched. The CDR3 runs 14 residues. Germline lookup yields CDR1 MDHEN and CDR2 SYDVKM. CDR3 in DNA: TGTGCCAGCAACCTAGCGGGGACGCGAGAGACCCAGTACTTC. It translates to CASNLAGTRETQYF.

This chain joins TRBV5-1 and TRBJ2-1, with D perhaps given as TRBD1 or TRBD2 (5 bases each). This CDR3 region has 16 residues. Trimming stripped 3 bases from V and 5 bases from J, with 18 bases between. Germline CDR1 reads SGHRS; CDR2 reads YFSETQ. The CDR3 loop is CASSSTGTTLNNEQFF. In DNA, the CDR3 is TGCGCCAGCAGCTCTACCGGGACCACCCTTAACAATGAGCAGTTCTTC.

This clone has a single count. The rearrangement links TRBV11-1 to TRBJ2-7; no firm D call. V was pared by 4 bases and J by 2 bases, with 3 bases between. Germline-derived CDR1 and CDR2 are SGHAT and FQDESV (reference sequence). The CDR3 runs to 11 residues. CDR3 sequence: CASSSTYEQYF. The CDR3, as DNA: TGTGCCAGCAGCTCTACCTACGAGCAGTACTTC.

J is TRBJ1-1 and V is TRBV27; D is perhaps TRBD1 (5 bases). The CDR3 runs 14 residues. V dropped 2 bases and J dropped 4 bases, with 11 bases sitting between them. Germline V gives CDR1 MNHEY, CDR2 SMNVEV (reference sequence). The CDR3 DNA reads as TGTGCCAGCAGTTTAGGAGGGAGGGGCACTGAAGCTTTCTTT. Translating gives CASSLGGRGTEAFF.

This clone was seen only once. The CDR3: CASSQDGGLLGNTIYF. DNA of the CDR3: TGTGCCAGCAGCCAAGATGGGGGGCTGCTTGGAAACACCATATATTTT. The chain joins TRBV4-2 to TRBJ1-3, with D perhaps matching TRBD1 (6 bases). The CDR3 covers 16 residues. The V gene's germline CDR1 is LGHNA and CDR2 YNFKEQ. Trimming stripped 0 bases from V and 3 bases from J, with 12 bases between.

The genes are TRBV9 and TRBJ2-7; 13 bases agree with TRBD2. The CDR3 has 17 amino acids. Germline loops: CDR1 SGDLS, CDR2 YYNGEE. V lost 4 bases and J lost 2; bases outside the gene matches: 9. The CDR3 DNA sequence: TGTGCCAGCAGCCCCGGACTAGCGGGAGTTTTGGCCTACGAGCAGTACTTC. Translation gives CASSPGLAGVLAYEQYF. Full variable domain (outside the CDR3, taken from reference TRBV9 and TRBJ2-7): DSGVTQTPKHLITATGQRVTLRCSPRSGDLSVYWYQQSLDQGLQFLIQYYNGEERAKGNILERFSAQQFPDLHSELNLSSLELGDSALYFCASSPGLAGVLAYEQYFGPGTRLTVT.

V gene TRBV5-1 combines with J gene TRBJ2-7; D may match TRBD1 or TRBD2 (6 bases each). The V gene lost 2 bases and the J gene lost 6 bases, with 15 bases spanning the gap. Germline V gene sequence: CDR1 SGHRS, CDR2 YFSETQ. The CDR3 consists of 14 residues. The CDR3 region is CASSFAGDSGEQYF. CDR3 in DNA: TGCGCCAGCAGCTTCGCAGGGGACTCGGGCGAGCAGTACTTC.

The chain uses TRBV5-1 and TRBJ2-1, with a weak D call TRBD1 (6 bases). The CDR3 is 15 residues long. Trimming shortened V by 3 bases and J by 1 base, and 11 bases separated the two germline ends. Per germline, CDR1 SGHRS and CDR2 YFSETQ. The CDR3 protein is CASSSIQGSYNEQFF. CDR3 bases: TGCGCCAGCAGCTCCATACAGGGATCCTACAATGAGCAGTTCTTC. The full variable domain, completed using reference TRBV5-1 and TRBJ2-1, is KAGVTQTPRYLIKTRGQQVTLSCSPISGHRSVSWYQQTPGQGLQFLFEYFSETQRNKGNFPGRFSGRQFSNSRSEMNVSTLELGDSALYLCASSSIQGSYNEQFFGPGTRLTVL.

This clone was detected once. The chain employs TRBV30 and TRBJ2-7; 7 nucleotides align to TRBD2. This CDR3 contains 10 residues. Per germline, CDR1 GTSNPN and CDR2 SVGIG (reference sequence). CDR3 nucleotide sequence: TGTGCGGGAGGGGTCTACGAGCAGTACTTC. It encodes CAGGVYEQYF.

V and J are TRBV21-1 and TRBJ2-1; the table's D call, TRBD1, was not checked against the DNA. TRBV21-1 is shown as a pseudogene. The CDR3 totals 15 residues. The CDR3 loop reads CASSKGRIPFVEQFF. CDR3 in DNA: TGTGCCAGCAGCAAAGGCAGGATTCCCTTTGTGGAGCAGTTCTTC.

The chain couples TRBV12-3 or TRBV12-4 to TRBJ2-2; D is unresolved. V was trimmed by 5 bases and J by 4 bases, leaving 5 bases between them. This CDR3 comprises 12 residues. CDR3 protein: CASSHPTGELFF. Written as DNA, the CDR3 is TGTGCCAGCAGTCACCCCACCGGGGAGCTGTTTTTT.

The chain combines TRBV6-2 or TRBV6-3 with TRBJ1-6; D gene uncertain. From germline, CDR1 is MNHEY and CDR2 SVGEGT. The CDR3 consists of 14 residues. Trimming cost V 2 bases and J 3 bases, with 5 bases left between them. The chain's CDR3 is CASSYRRYNSPLHF. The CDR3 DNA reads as TGTGCCAGCAGTTACAGGCGCTATAATTCACCCCTCCACTTT.

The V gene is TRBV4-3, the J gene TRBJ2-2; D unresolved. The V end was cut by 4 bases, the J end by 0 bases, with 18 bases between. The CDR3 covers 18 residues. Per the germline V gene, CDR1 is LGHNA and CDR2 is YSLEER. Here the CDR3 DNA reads TGCGCCAGCAGCCCGACAAAGGGCACCCTCGCGAACACCGGGGAGCTGTTTTTT. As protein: CASSPTKGTLANTGELFF.

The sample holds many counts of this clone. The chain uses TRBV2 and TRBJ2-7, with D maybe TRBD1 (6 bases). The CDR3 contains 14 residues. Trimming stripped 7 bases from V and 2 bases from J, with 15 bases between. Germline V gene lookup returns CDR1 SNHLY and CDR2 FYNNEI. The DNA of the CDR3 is TGTGCCAGCATGCCGGACAGCCCAACCTACGAGCAGTACTTC. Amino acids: CASMPDSPTYEQYF. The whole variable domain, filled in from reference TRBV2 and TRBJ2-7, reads EPEVTQTPSHQVTQMGQEVILRCVPISNHLYFYWYRQILGQKVEFLVSFYNNEISEKSEIFDDQFSVERPDGSNFTLKIRSTKLEDSAMYFCASMPDSPTYEQYFGPGTRLTVT.

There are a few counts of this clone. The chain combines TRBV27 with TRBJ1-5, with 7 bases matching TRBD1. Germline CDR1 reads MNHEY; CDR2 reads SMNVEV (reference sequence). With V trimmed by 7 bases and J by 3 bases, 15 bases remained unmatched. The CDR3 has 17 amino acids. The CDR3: CASILLPPDRFNQPQHF. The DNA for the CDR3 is TGTGCCAGCATCCTTTTACCCCCGGACAGGTTCAATCAGCCCCAGCATTTT.

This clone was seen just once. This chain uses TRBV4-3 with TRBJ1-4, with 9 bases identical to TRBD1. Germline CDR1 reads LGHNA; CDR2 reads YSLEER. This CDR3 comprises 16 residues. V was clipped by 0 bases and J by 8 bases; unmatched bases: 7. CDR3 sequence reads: CASSQDPDRGREKLFF. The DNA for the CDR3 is TGCGCCAGCAGCCAAGACCCGGACAGGGGCCGGGAAAAACTGTTTTTT.

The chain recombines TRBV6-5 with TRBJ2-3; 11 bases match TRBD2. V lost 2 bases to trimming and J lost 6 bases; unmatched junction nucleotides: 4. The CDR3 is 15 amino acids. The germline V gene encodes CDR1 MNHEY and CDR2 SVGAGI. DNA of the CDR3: TGTGCCAGCAGTTACGGGCTAGCGGGAGGCGATACGCAGTATTTT. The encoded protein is CASSYGLAGGDTQYF.